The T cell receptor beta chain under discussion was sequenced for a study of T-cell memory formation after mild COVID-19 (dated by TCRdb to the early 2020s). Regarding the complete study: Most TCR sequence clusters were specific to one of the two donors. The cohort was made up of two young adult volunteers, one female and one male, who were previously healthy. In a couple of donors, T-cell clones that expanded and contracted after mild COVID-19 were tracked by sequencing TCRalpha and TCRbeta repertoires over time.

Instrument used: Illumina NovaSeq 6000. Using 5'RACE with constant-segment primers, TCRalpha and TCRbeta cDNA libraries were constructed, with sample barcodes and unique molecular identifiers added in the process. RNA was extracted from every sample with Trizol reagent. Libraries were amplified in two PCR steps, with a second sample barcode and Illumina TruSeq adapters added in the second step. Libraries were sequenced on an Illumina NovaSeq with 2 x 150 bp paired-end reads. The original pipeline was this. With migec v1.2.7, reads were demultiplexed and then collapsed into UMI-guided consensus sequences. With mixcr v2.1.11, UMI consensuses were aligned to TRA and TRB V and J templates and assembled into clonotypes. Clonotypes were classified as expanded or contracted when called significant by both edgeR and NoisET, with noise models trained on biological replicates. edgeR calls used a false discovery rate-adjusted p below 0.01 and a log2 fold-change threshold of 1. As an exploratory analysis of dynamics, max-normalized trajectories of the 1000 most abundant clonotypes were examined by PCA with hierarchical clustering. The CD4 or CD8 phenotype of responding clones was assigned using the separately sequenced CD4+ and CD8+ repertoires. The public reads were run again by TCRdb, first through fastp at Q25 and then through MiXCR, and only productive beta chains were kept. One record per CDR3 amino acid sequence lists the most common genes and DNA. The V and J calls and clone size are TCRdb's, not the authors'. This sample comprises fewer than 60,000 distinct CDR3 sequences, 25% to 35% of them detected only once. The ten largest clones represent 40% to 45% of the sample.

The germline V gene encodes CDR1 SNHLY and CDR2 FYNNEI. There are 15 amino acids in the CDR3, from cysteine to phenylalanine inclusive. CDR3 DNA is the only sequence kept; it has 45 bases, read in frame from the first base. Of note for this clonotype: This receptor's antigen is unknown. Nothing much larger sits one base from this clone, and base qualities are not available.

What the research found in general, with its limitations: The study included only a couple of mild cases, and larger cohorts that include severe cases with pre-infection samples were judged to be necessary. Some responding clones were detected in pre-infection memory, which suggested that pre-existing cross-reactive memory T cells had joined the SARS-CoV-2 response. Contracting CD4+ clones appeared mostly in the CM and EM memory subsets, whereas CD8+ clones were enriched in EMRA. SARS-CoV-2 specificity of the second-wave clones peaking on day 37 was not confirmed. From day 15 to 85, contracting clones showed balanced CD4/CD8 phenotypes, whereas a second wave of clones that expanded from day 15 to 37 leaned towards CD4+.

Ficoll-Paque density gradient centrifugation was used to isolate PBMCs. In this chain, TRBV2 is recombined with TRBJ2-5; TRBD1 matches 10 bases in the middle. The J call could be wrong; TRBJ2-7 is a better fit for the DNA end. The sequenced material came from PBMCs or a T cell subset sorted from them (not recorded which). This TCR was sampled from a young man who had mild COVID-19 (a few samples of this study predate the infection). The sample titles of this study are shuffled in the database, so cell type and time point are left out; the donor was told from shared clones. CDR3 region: CASSGQGVPTYEQYF. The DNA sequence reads TGTGCCAGCAGCGGACAGGGGGTTCCTACCTACGAGCAGTACTTC.